This is a list of T cell receptor beta chains from one sample in a study of blood T cell repertoires in COVID-19. Produced via immunoSEQ multiplex PCR; TCRdb's table is partial and in-frame only. The sample holds roughly 300,000 clones, more than 85% seen once. Sequenced material: peripheral blood. These receptors came from a woman aged 25 to 39 with COVID-19, enrolled during active disease. Both conserved end residues are part of each CDR3. The D gene is left open where the match is weak. Not all rows give a size; the values are once, few, many and, for expanded clones, a class.

cdr3_aa	cdr3_nt	cdr3_length	v_call	d_call	j_call	clone_size
CSAGGGGELFF	TGCAGTGCTGGCGGCGGCGGGGAGCTGTTTTTT	11	TRBV20-1	-	TRBJ2-2	-
CASTRGGTDTQYF	TGTGCCAGCACTCGGGGGGGGACAGATACGCAGTATTTT	13	TRBV12-3/TRBV12-4	TRBD2	TRBJ2-3	-
CASFQGNTEAFF	TGTGCCAGCTTCCAGGGGAACACTGAAGCTTTCTTT	12	TRBV6-5	-	TRBJ1-1	-
CASSLKTVTEAFF	TGTGCCAGCAGCCTCAAGACAGTCACTGAAGCTTTCTTT	13	TRBV28	-	TRBJ1-1	-
CAWSQNRGSSNYGYTF	TGTGCCTGGAGTCAAAACAGGGGGTCTTCTAACTATGGCTACACCTTC	16	TRBV30	TRBD1	TRBJ1-2	-
CASSLGLAGPTDTQYF	TGTGCCAGCAGCTTAGGCCTAGCGGGACCCACAGATACGCAGTATTTT	16	TRBV7-9	TRBD2	TRBJ2-3	-
CASSSSGRPDYEQYF	TGTGCCAGCAGTTCTAGCGGGAGGCCGGACTACGAGCAGTACTTC	15	TRBV27	TRBD2	TRBJ2-7	-
CAWRLPGRGNSPLHF	TGTGCCTGGAGACTACCGGGACGGGGGAATTCACCCCTCCACTTT	15	TRBV30	-	TRBJ1-6	-
CASSLVGGAETQYF	TGCGCCAGCAGCTTGGTAGGGGGGGCAGAGACCCAGTACTTC	14	TRBV5-1	-	TRBJ2-5	-
CSARDSHYEQYF	TGCAGCGCCCGGGACAGTCACTACGAGCAGTACTTC	12	TRBV29-1	TRBD1	TRBJ2-7	-
CASSLSLPTGTKKDEQYF	TGTGCCAGCAGTTTATCCCTACCAACCGGGACAAAAAAAGACGAGCAGTACTTC	18	TRBV27	-	TRBJ2-7	-
CASSQEASEQETDTQYF	TGCGCCAGCAGCCAAGAAGCTAGCGAGCAGGAGACAGATACGCAGTATTTT	17	TRBV4-1	-	TRBJ2-3	-
CASSVGGGEAFF	TGTGCCAGCAGCGTAGGGGGCGGTGAAGCTTTCTTT	12	TRBV9	-	TRBJ1-1	-
CASSYVGLSYGYTF	TGTGCCAGCAGCTATGTGGGGCTGAGCTATGGCTACACCTTC	14	TRBV7-2	-	TRBJ1-2	-
CASRTTGSYSNQPQHF	TGTGCCAGTAGGACGACAGGCTCTTATAGCAATCAGCCCCAGCATTTT	16	TRBV19	-	TRBJ1-5	once
CAWGDKNTEAFF	TGTGCCTGGGGAGACAAGAACACTGAAGCTTTCTTT	12	TRBV30	-	TRBJ1-1	-
CATSTDGGYGYTF	TGTGCCACCAGCACCGACGGCGGCTATGGCTACACCTTC	13	TRBV15	-	TRBJ1-2	-
CASSPTGKVSGDTQYF	TGCGCCAGCAGCCCGACGGGAAAGGTCAGCGGGGATACGCAGTATTTT	16	TRBV4-1	-	TRBJ2-3	-
CASRPDRVGNQPQHF	TGTGCCAGCAGACCTGACAGGGTGGGCAATCAGCCCCAGCATTTT	15	TRBV2	TRBD1	TRBJ1-5	-
CAISTTPAGTDTQYF	TGTGCCATCAGCACGACTCCGGCCGGCACAGATACGCAGTATTTT	15	TRBV10-3	-	TRBJ2-3	-
CASSQNRGRYEQYF	TGTGCCAGCAGCCAAAACAGGGGGCGCTACGAGCAGTACTTC	14	TRBV3-1/TRBV3-2	TRBD1	TRBJ2-7	once
CASSFSGGATGNTIYF	TGTGCCAGCAGCTTTTCAGGGGGCGCCACTGGAAACACCATATATTTT	16	TRBV5-6	TRBD1	TRBJ1-3	-
CAWKRPGTGTYEQYF	TGTGCCTGGAAGAGACCCGGGACAGGTACCTACGAGCAGTACTTC	15	TRBV30	TRBD1	TRBJ2-7	few
CASSDDTGELFF	TGCGCCAGCAGTGACGACACCGGGGAGCTGTTTTTT	12	TRBV10-2	-	TRBJ2-2	-
CASSYGQGGYGYTF	TGTGCCAGCAGTTATGGGCAGGGAGGCTATGGCTACACCTTC	14	TRBV6-5	-	TRBJ1-2	-
CASSTKRGDYEQYF	TGTGCCAGTAGTACAAAGCGGGGAGACTACGAGCAGTACTTC	14	TRBV19	TRBD2	TRBJ2-7	-
CASSQDKLAGYNEQFF	TGTGCCAGCAGCCAAGATAAACTAGCGGGCTACAATGAGCAGTTCTTC	16	TRBV3-1/TRBV3-2	TRBD2	TRBJ2-1	-
CASRQLPNEKLFF	TGTGCCAGCAGACAGCTCCCTAATGAAAAACTGTTTTTT	13	TRBV27	-	TRBJ1-4	once
CASSRDRALNTEAFF	TGTGCCAGCTCCCGGGACAGGGCTTTGAACACTGAAGCTTTCTTT	15	TRBV9	TRBD1	TRBJ1-1	-
CATRNFRDIMILSNQPQHF	TGTGCCACCAGAAACTTCCGGGACATTATGATCCTAAGCAATCAGCCCCAGCATTTT	19	TRBV24-1	-	TRBJ1-5	once
CASSSSGLAGNTIYF	TGTGCCAGCTCATCCTCAGGGCTAGCTGGAAACACCATATATTTT	15	TRBV18	-	TRBJ1-3	-
CASSEASSNYGYTF	TGTGCCAGCAGTGAAGCGAGTTCTAACTATGGCTACACCTTC	14	TRBV2	-	TRBJ1-2	-
CSVVKGALAGEYSYEQYF	TGCAGCGTTGTGAAGGGGGCACTAGCGGGAGAGTACTCCTACGAGCAGTACTTC	18	TRBV29-1	TRBD2	TRBJ2-7	-
CASHPGQGSEQYF	TGTGCCAGCCATCCGGGACAGGGCAGCGAGCAGTACTTC	13	TRBV6-6	TRBD1	TRBJ2-7	few
CASSIDRETGELFF	TGTGCCAGTAGTATTGACAGAGAAACCGGGGAGCTGTTTTTT	14	TRBV19	-	TRBJ2-2	-
CASSVGEGRRTEAFF	TGTGCCAGTAGTGTCGGGGAGGGTAGAAGGACTGAAGCTTTCTTT	15	TRBV19	-	TRBJ1-1	-
CASSGTGRGNEKLFF	TGTGCCAGCAGTGGGACAGGGAGAGGAAATGAAAAACTGTTTTTT	15	TRBV27	TRBD1	TRBJ1-4	-
CASRREGEQYF	TGTGCCAGCAGGCGGGAGGGGGAGCAGTACTTC	11	TRBV12-3/TRBV12-4	TRBD2	TRBJ2-7	-
CASSLAGTGVRREKLFF	TGTGCCAGCAGCTTAGCTGGGACAGGGGTTAGGAGGGAAAAACTGTTTTTT	17	TRBV11-2	TRBD1	TRBJ1-4	-
CASSLPQNEKLFF	TGTGCCAGCAGCTTACCCCAGAATGAAAAACTGTTTTTT	13	TRBV7-9	-	TRBJ1-4	-
CASSSYSNQPQHF	TGTGCCAGCAGCTCTTATAGCAATCAGCCCCAGCATTTT	13	TRBV27	-	TRBJ1-5	-